The 13 T cell receptor beta chains below come from one sample, sequenced in a study of fetal regulatory T cell absence and autoimmunity. Using immunoSEQ multiplex PCR, the repertoire was profiled, and TCRdb retains in-frame clones only, with some absent. The sample holds some 46,000 clones, about 80% seen once. Sequencing was carried out using cord blood. Receptors originate from a newborn boy with IPEX syndrome.

CDR3 in amino acids: CASGGTGGNTGELFF. DNA for the CDR3: TGTGCCAGCGGTGGGACAGGGGGTAACACCGGGGAGCTGTTTTTT. The genes are TRBV6-1 and TRBJ2-2; 11 positions match TRBD1. CDR3 length: 15 amino acids. From germline, CDR1 is MNHNS and CDR2 SASEGT. The V and J ends lost 8 bases and 2 bases, in that order; junction bases with no gene match: 4.

This chain links TRBV29-1 with TRBJ2-7; unclear D gene. The germline V gene has CDR1 SQVTM and CDR2 ANQGSEA. The V gene lost 0 bases and the J gene lost 0 bases, with 12 bases spanning the gap. This CDR3 has 15 residues. The CDR3 sequence is CSVEEGKGYSYEQYF. The CDR3 DNA follows: TGCAGCGTTGAAGAGGGAAAGGGATACTCCTACGAGCAGTACTTC.

The V and J genes are TRBV11-3 and TRBJ2-7; TRBD2 agrees at 10 bases. CDR3 size: 14 residues. Trimming cost V 5 bases and J 2 bases; bases outside gene matches: 3. The V gene's germline CDR1 is SGHNT and CDR2 YENEEA. The CDR3 here is CASSVLAGPYEQYF. CDR3 bases: TGTGCCAGCAGCGTACTAGCGGGGCCCTACGAGCAGTACTTC.

The chain is built from TRBV2 and TRBJ1-3; a possible D gene is TRBD1 (6 bases). CDR1 and CDR2 (germline): SNHLY, FYNNEI. This CDR3 has 12 amino acids. The germline V and J ends were trimmed by 7 bases and 9 bases, with 13 bases remaining between them. This chain's CDR3 is CASMRSGVTIYF. The CDR3 bases are TGTGCCAGCATGAGGTCAGGGGTCACCATATATTTT.

The chain couples TRBV9 to TRBJ2-3; 9 bases are shared with TRBD2. Trimming removed 3 bases from V and 2 bases from J; junction bases left unmatched: 4. The CDR3 runs to 15 residues. Per germline, CDR1 SGDLS and CDR2 YYNGEE. The CDR3 protein is CASSAGLAVTDTQYF. The DNA for the CDR3 is TGTGCCAGCAGCGCGGGACTAGCCGTCACAGATACGCAGTATTTT.

The chain uses TRBV4-3 and TRBJ1-1; D is perhaps TRBD1 (5 bases). Trimming left V 1 base short and J 5 bases short, with 11 bases between. This CDR3 region has 14 residues. Germline-derived CDR1 and CDR2 are LGHNA and YSLEER. The CDR3 DNA reads as TGCGCCAGCAGCCAAGCCAGGGTTAGGACTGAAGCTTTCTTT. This gives the protein CASSQARVRTEAFF.

The chain carries TRBV11-2 and TRBJ2-7, with D maybe TRBD2 (6 bases). Germline-derived CDR1 and CDR2 are SGHAT and FQNNGV. This CDR3 is 18 amino acids long. V was shortened by 2 bases and J by 7 bases, with 27 bases between the two germline ends. The CDR3 sequence: CASSLNPLVGGDGGEQYF. The CDR3 DNA reads as TGTGCCAGCAGCTTAAACCCACTGGTGGGCGGTGATGGGGGGGAGCAGTACTTC.

The chain is built from TRBV18 and TRBJ2-7, with TRBD1 matching 11 bases. CDR3 length equals 14 residues. V shed 3 bases and J 3 bases; nucleotides not matched to a gene: 1. Germline-derived CDR1 and CDR2 are KGHSH and LQKENI. CDR3 amino acids: CASSPGQGVYEQYF. The CDR3 nucleotides are TGTGCCAGCTCACCGGGACAGGGGGTCTACGAGCAGTACTTC.

This clone was seen only once. The chain uses TRBV11-2 and TRBJ2-7, with 7 nucleotides matching TRBD2. The CDR3 extends over 13 amino acids. V dropped 4 bases and J dropped 5; count of bases not matched to a gene: 5. Germline V CDR1 and CDR2: SGHAT, FQNNGV. The CDR3 DNA follows: TGTGCCAGCAGCTGGACTAGTTCCCACGAGCAGTACTTC. This translates into CASSWTSSHEQYF.

This chain uses TRBV5-4 with TRBJ2-3; TRBD1 or TRBD2 may be the D gene (5 bases each). The CDR3 has 16 residues. The germline V gene encodes CDR1 SGHNT and CDR2 YYREEE (reference sequence). V dropped 0 bases and J dropped 1 base, with 12 bases sitting between them. CDR3 in DNA: TGTGCCAGCAGCTTGGGACCGGGGCGGGGCACAGATACGCAGTATTTT. It codes for CASSLGPGRGTDTQYF. Full variable domain (remainder filled in from reference TRBV5-4 and TRBJ2-3): ETGVTQSPTHLIKTRGQQVTLRCSSQSGHNTVSWYQQALGQGPQFIFQYYREEENGRGNFPPRFSGLQFPNYSSELNVNALELDDSALYLCASSLGPGRGTDTQYFGPGTRLTVL.

The chain couples TRBV11-2 to TRBJ2-3; 9 nucleotides agree with TRBD2. V dropped 1 base and J dropped 6; count of bases not matched to a gene: 8. The germline gives CDR1 SGHAT, CDR2 FQNNGV. This CDR3 has 16 residues. The DNA of the CDR3 is TGTGCCAGCAGCTTAGGGAGCGGGGGGTTCCTCGATACGCAGTATTTT. As protein: CASSLGSGGFLDTQYF.

The rearrangement uses TRBV4-1 and TRBJ2-1; 10 nucleotides line up with TRBD2. Germline loops: CDR1 MGHRA, CDR2 YSYEKL. The CDR3 sequence is 15 residues long. The J segment lost 1 base and the V segment lost 4 bases, leaving 1 base of the junction unmatched. The CDR3 DNA sequence: TGCGCCAGCAGCCGTAGCGGGGGGTCCTACAATGAGCAGTTCTTC. It is translated as CASSRSGGSYNEQFF.

The chain carries TRBV4-3 and TRBJ2-6; no reliable D call. Looked up from germline, CDR1 is LGHNA and CDR2 is YSLEER. Trimming cost V 0 bases and J 4 bases, with 4 bases left between them. CDR3 length: 14 residues. The CDR3 nucleotides are TGCGCCAGCAGCCAAGAGGCAGGGGCCAACGTCCTGACTTTC. Protein: CASSQEAGANVLTF.